This TCR beta chain was recorded in a study of shared clonotypes between healthy human individuals. Study background: Two women and a few men aged 18 to 49 served as donors.

The study's findings and limits: The sharing of about 5% of naive CD4 clonotypes was seen across a handful of donors.

As regards this clone: Its antigen is not known.

The germline V gene encodes CDR1 MDHEN and CDR2 SYDVKM. The CDR3 is 14 amino acids. V lost 2 bases and J lost 8, with 15 bases in between. Splitting of each subset's genomic DNA was done evenly across several immunoSEQ plates. TCRdb's table, derived via immunoSEQ multiplex PCR, lists solely in-frame clones and lacks some. Altogether approximately 1,500,000 clones are present, around 97% being singletons, with the ten largest covering 1.2%. Negatively enriched CD4+ T cells were divided by CD45RA into naive and memory. V gene TRBV28 combines with J gene TRBJ1-1; D uncertain. This clonotype was obtained from a man aged 25 to 45 in good health. The specimen sequenced was naive CD4+ T cells sorted from blood. Subset meaning: CD45RA+ positively selected. CDR3 protein: CASSLSRARMEAFF. The CDR3 bases are TGTGCCAGCAGTTTAAGTAGGGCCCGAATGGAAGCTTTCTTT.